This TCR beta chain was recorded in a study of T cell responses to AZD1222 COVID-19 vaccine (dated by TCRdb to about 2021). Study-level background: AZD1222 recipients given second doses at about 4 weeks or at about 12 weeks were pooled, since spike-specific TCR depth and breadth were not found to differ between the two schedules. A total of 230 to 250 trial participants underwent TCR sequencing, of whom about 210 had received two doses of AZD1222 and approximately 25 had received two doses of the MenACWY control vaccine. Trial participants were enrolled by age into 18-55, 56-69 and 70-plus year subgroups, with about 150, 27 and 61 TCR-sequenced participants respectively. Study-level results and caveats: Reportedly, close to half of the unique spike-specific TCRs recognized epitopes lying outside the regions that are mutated in the B.1.351 and B.1.1.7 variants. After two AZD1222 doses, both the breadth and the depth of spike-specific TCRs were significantly higher than at day 0 and than in MenACWY recipients. CD4 TCRs associated with the vaccine covered the entire spike protein, and the dominant responses were in regions 160-218 and 743-854. Because no day 14 peak-response samples were available, repertoires were characterized only after the peak T cell response. Participants were mostly white British and included more females than males, and it was suggested by the authors that clonal diversity may have been underestimated. In the small 56-69-year group, the increase in depth fell short of significance, most likely because of low power. Conclusions about previously exposed vaccinees were limited because only six AZD1222 recipients were SARS-CoV-2 seropositive at baseline.

The CDR3 regions of human TCRbeta chains were subjected to immunosequencing. Turning to the authors' computational methods: TCRs in the repertoires were compared against a reference library of SARS-CoV-2-specific TCRs that had been generated with the MIRA antigen-specificity platform. Breadth was defined as the fraction of unique TCRs that were SARS-CoV-2-associated, and depth was defined as the fraction of total T cells that were SARS-CoV-2-associated. Using the MIRA data, each spike-specific TCR was assigned both to the spike region to which the TCR was reactive and to a CD4 or CD8 class. Log10-transformed breadth and depth values were compared by one-way ANOVA with Sidak's multiple comparisons tests. TCRdb obtained this table from immuneACCESS and retained in-frame rearrangements with V and J assigned. These tables miss some clones; where compared with another copy, unresolved V genes account for less than half of the shortfall, and the remainder is unexplained. V, J and clone size are taken as reported in that table, and D and trimming were inferred from the DNA itself. The sample table holds some 190,000 clones, of which about 92% were seen once. Approximately 1.5% of the sample is taken by the ten largest.

From the germline V gene (reference sequence), CDR1 is GTSNPN and CDR2 is SVGIG. Trimming at the junction amounts to 0 bases on V and 4 bases on J, and the germline ends lie 6 bases apart. From the cysteine through the phenylalanine, the CDR3 covers 13 amino acids. The kept DNA is CDR3 alone, 39 bases in frame from the first base. Explained via the paper, the time point label denotes: baseline before first vaccination. Vaccinee samples came from UK trials COV001 and COV002, including a single-blind randomized controlled phase 2/3 trial of AZD1222 (ChAdOx1 nCoV-19) in healthy adults. Trial participant PBMC samples were collected at day 0 and day 28 after the second dose for TCRbeta chain sequencing. A remark on this clone: The antigen it binds to is not known. No base qualities exist here, and no much larger clone lies one base off it.

The sample consisted of peripheral blood, taken on day 0 of AZD1222 vaccination. In this chain, TRBV30 is recombined with TRBJ1-4, with the D gene too uncertain to name. The TCR comes from an adult in good health. CDR3 sequence: CAWSVGDNEKLFF. The DNA reads TGTGCCTGGAGTGTCGGGGATAATGAAAAACTGTTTTTT. This CDR3, with the reference TRBV30 and TRBJ1-4 proteins standing in past its ends, gives the full variable domain SQTIHQWPATLVQPVGSPLSLECTVEGTSNPNLYWYRQAAGRGLQLLFYSVGIGQISSEVPQNLSASRPQDRQFILSSKKLLLSDSGFYLCAWSVGDNEKLFFGSGTQLSVL.